The rows below give T cell receptor beta chains drawn from one sample of a study of OX40 agonist ivuxolimab in advanced cancers. Clones were read by immunoSEQ multiplex PCR, and TCRdb kept only the in-frame ones, dropping some. This table holds around 40,000 clones, more than 75% found once. The sequencing used CD4+ or CD8+ T cells sorted from blood, collected in a trial of the OX40 agonist ivuxolimab. The receptor set was obtained from an adult with an advanced solid tumor such as melanoma, head and neck, liver or kidney cancer. Each CDR3 is given with its conserved first and last residue. The order of the fields is J gene, clone size, V gene, D gene, CDR3 protein, CDR3 DNA. D genes are given only for firm matches. A clone size is listed for some rows: how often the clone was seen (once, few, many), or a class if it is expanded.

TRBJ2-7,NA,TRBV28,NA,CASSPRLRARRTYEQYF,TGTGCCAGCAGTCCACGCCTGAGGGCCCGGAGAACCTACGAGCAGTACTTC
TRBJ2-7,NA,TRBV14,NA,CASSPGPTYEQYF,TGTGCCAGCAGCCCAGGACCAACCTACGAGCAGTACTTC
TRBJ2-1,NA,TRBV5-8,NA,CASSRLGARWRDEQFF,TGTGCCAGCAGCAGGCTCGGGGCACGTTGGAGGGATGAGCAGTTCTTC
TRBJ1-4,NA,TRBV7-8,TRBD1,CASSPRTGGNEKLFF,TGTGCCAGCAGCCCTCGGACAGGGGGCAATGAAAAACTGTTTTTT
TRBJ2-1,NA,TRBV5-6,TRBD2,CASSHLRSGRADNEQFF,TGTGCCAGCAGCCACCTACGCAGCGGGAGGGCCGACAATGAGCAGTTCTTC
TRBJ1-5,NA,TRBV27,NA,CASSLGLGGFQPQHF,TGTGCCAGCAGTTTAGGTTTGGGGGGCTTTCAGCCCCAGCATTTT
TRBJ2-2,once,TRBV11-1,NA,CASSLLRRSNTGELFF,TGTGCCAGCAGCTTATTGCGGAGATCGAACACCGGGGAGCTGTTTTTT
TRBJ2-7,NA,TRBV15,NA,CATSRGRVGREQYF,TGTGCCACCAGCAGAGGGAGGGTAGGACGCGAGCAGTACTTC
TRBJ2-3,NA,TRBV27,NA,CASSLGGIQYF,TGTGCCAGCAGTTTAGGCGGGATTCAGTATTTT
TRBJ2-7,NA,TRBV29-1,TRBD2,CSVVGTSGRVLSYEQYF,TGCAGCGTTGTAGGGACTAGCGGGAGGGTCTTATCGTACGAGCAGTACTTC
TRBJ1-1,NA,TRBV6-1,NA,CAIIRGVEAFF,TGTGCCATCATTCGAGGGGTTGAAGCTTTCTTT
TRBJ2-5,NA,TRBV5-1,NA,CASSSRAFPAQETQYF,TGCGCCAGCAGCTCCCGGGCCTTTCCGGCCCAAGAGACCCAGTACTTC
TRBJ2-7,NA,TRBV19,NA,CASSIEGRNEQYF,TGTGCCAGTAGTATAGAGGGGAGAAACGAGCAGTACTTC
TRBJ2-1,NA,TRBV5-4,NA,CASSLMGAYNNEQFF,TGTGCCAGCAGCTTGATGGGGGCCTACAATAATGAGCAGTTCTTC
TRBJ1-5,NA,TRBV7-2,NA,CASSLGGRGTGQPQHF,TGTGCCAGCAGCTTAGGGGGGAGGGGGACGGGTCAGCCCCAGCATTTT
TRBJ2-1,NA,TRBV5-5,NA,CASSLASLREQFF,TGTGCCAGCAGCTTGGCCTCTCTGCGGGAGCAGTTCTTC
TRBJ1-2,NA,TRBV7-9,NA,CASSLGRYYGYTF,TGTGCCAGCAGTTTAGGCCGTTACTATGGCTACACCTTC
TRBJ2-3,NA,TRBV2,TRBD2,CASPRVLAGGGTDTQYF,TGTGCCAGCCCCCGGGTACTAGCGGGAGGGGGCACAGATACGCAGTATTTT
TRBJ1-2,few,TRBV19,NA,CASSIRGGDGYTF,TGTGCCAGTAGTATACGGGGGGGTGATGGCTACACCTTC
TRBJ2-1,NA,TRBV6-6,TRBD1,CASSWGQNNEQFF,TGTGCCAGCAGCTGGGGACAGAACAATGAGCAGTTCTTC
TRBJ2-5,once,TRBV28,NA,CASSSAGPWKETQYF,TGTGCCAGCAGTTCCGCAGGGCCGTGGAAAGAGACCCAGTACTTC
TRBJ2-7,NA,TRBV6-1,NA,CASGGAPREQYF,TGTGCCAGCGGGGGTGCCCCGCGGGAGCAGTACTTC
TRBJ1-1,NA,TRBV5-1,NA,CASSPKSWNTEAFF,TGCGCCAGCAGCCCCAAATCGTGGAACACTGAAGCTTTCTTT
TRBJ2-2,once,TRBV2,NA,CASSVDRRGYTGELFF,TGTGCCAGCAGTGTGGACAGGAGGGGTTACACCGGGGAGCTGTTTTTT
TRBJ1-4,NA,TRBV6-4,NA,CASSEGTRDEKLFF,TGTGCCAGCAGTGAAGGGACAAGGGATGAAAAACTGTTTTTT
TRBJ1-2,NA,TRBV9,NA,CASGPRVGYGYTF,TGTGCCAGCGGGCCGAGGGTCGGATATGGCTACACCTTC
TRBJ1-2,NA,TRBV30,NA,CAWRPEGTYGYTF,TGTGCCTGGAGACCGGAGGGAACCTATGGCTACACCTTC
TRBJ2-7,NA,TRBV7-9,TRBD1,CASSLGQIYEQYF,TGTGCCAGCAGCTTGGGACAGATCTACGAGCAGTACTTC
TRBJ2-3,once,TRBV6-6,TRBD2,CASQRDSTDTQYF,TGTGCCAGTCAGCGGGATAGCACAGATACGCAGTATTTT
TRBJ2-1,NA,TRBV25-1,NA,CASSEGWGVLYNEQFF,TGTGCCAGCAGTGAAGGTTGGGGGGTCCTCTACAATGAGCAGTTCTTC
TRBJ2-3,NA,TRBV27,NA,CASRLGQRPPDTQYF,TGTGCCAGCAGGCTCGGCCAGCGTCCCCCAGATACGCAGTATTTT
TRBJ1-6,NA,TRBV30,NA,CAWNPGLNNSPLHF,TGTGCCTGGAACCCGGGACTCAATAATTCACCCCTCCACTTT
TRBJ1-2,NA,TRBV2,NA,CASSPMLLEGGYTF,TGTGCCAGCAGCCCCATGCTATTGGAAGGGGGCTACACCTTC
TRBJ2-2,NA,TRBV30,NA,CAWSLGNTGELFF,TGTGCCTGGAGTCTGGGAAACACCGGGGAGCTGTTTTTT
TRBJ1-2,NA,TRBV7-8,NA,CASSLGTRWQPYGYTF,TGTGCCAGCAGCTTAGGTACACGTTGGCAGCCCTATGGCTACACCTTC
TRBJ1-1,NA,TRBV27,NA,CASSWQGNTEAFF,TGTGCCAGCTCCTGGCAGGGGAACACTGAAGCTTTCTTT
TRBJ2-1,NA,TRBV19,NA,CASNPGRAGDYNEQFF,TGTGCCAGTAATCCCGGGCGAGCGGGCGACTACAATGAGCAGTTCTTC